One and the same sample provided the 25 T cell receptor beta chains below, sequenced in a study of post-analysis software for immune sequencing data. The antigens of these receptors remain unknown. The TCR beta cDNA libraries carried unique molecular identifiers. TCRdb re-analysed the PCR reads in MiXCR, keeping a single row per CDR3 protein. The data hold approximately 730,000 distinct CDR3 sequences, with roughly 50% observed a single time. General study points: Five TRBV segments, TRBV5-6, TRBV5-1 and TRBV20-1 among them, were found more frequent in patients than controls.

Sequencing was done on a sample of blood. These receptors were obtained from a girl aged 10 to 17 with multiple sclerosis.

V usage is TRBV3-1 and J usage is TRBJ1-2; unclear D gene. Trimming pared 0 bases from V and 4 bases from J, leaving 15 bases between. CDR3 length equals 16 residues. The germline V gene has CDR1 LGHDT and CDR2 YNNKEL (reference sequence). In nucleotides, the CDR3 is TGTGCCAGCAGCCAAGAATTCGGACGGATAGCCTATGGCTACACCTTC. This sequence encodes CASSQEFGRIAYGYTF.

This CDR3 is CSVEHRGDTEAFF. DNA of the CDR3: TGCAGCGTTGAGCACAGGGGGGACACTGAAGCTTTCTTT. The chain is built from TRBV29-1 and TRBJ1-1; 8 bases map to TRBD1. Germline V gene lookup returns CDR1 SQVTM and CDR2 ANQGSEA. The length of the CDR3 is 13 residues. The trim removed 3 bases at V and 3 bases at J, leaving 3 bases unmatched.

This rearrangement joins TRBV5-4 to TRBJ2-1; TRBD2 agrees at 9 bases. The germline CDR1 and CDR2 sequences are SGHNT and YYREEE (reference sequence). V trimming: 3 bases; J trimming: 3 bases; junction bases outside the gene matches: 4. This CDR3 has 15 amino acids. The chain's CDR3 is CASSSGLANYNEQFF. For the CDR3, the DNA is TGTGCCAGCAGCTCTGGACTAGCGAACTACAATGAGCAGTTCTTC.

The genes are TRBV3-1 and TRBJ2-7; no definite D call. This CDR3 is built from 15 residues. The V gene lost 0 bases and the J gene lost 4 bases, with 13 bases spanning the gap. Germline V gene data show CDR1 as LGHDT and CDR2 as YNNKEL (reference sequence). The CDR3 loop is CASSQDASGVYEQYF. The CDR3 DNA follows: TGTGCCAGCAGCCAAGATGCGTCGGGCGTATACGAGCAGTACTTC.

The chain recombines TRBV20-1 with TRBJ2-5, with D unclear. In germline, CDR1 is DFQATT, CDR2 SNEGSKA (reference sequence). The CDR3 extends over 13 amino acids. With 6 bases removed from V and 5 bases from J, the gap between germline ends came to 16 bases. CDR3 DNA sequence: TGCAGTGCCCCCCTTTCGGGTCGGGAGACCCAGTACTTC. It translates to CSAPLSGRETQYF.

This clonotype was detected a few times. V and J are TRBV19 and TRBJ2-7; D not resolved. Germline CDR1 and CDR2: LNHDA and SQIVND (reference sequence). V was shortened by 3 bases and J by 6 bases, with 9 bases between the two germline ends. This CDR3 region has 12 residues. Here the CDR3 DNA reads TGTGCCAGTAGTATCAGGCAAGGCGAGCAGTACTTC. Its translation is CASSIRQGEQYF.

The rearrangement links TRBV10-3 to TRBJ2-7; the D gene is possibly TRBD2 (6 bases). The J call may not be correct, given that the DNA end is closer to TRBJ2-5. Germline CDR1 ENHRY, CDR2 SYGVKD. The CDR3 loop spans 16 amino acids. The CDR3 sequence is CAISYDSGGLQETQYF. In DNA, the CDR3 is TGTGCCATCAGTTACGACTCCGGGGGACTCCAAGAGACCCAGTACTTC.

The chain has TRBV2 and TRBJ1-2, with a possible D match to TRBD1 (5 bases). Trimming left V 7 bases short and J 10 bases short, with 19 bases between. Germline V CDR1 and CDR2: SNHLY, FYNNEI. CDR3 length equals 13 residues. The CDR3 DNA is TGTGCCAGCACCGCGTTAAGACAGCCGTACTACACCTTC. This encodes CASTALRQPYYTF. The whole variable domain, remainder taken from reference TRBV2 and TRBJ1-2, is EPEVTQTPSHQVTQMGQEVILRCVPISNHLYFYWYRQILGQKVEFLVSFYNNEISEKSEIFDDQFSVERPDGSNFTLKIRSTKLEDSAMYFCASTALRQPYYTFGSGTRLTVV.

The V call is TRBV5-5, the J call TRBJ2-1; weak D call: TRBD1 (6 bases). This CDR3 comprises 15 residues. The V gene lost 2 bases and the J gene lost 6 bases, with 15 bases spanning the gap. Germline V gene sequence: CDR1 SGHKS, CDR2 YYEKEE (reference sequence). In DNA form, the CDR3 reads TGTGCCAGCAGCTTCATCGGACAGTTATTCAATGAGCAGTTCTTC. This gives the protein CASSFIGQLFNEQFF.

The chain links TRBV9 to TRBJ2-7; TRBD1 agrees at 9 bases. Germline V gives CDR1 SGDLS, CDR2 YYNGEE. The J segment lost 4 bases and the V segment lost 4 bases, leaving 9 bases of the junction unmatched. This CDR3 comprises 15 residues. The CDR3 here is CASSSYTGGAYEQYF. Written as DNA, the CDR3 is TGTGCCAGCAGCTCTTACACAGGGGGCGCATACGAGCAGTACTTC.

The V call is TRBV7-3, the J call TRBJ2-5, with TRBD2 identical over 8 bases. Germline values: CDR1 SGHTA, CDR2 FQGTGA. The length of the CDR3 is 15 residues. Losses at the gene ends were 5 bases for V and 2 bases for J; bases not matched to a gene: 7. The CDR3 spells CASSAQPSGQETQYF. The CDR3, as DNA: TGTGCCAGCAGCGCCCAACCTAGCGGGCAAGAGACCCAGTACTTC.

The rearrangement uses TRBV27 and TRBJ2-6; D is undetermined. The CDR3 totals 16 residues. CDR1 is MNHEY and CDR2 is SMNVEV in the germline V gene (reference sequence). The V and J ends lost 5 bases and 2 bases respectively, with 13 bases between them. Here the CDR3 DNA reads TGTGCCAGCAGTGCCAATAGGGTGGCTGGGGCCAACGTCCTGACTTTC. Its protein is CASSANRVAGANVLTF.

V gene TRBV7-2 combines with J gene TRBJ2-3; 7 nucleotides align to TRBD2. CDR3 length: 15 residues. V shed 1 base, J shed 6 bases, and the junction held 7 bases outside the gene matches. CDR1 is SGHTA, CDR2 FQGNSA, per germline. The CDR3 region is CASSLGTSNWDTQYF. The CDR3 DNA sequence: TGTGCCAGCAGCTTAGGGACTAGTAATTGGGATACGCAGTATTTT.

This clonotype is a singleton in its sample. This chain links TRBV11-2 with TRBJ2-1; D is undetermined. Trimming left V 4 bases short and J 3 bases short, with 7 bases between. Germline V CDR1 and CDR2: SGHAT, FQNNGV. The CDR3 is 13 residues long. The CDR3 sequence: CASSSADYNEQFF. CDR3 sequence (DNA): TGTGCCAGCAGCTCCGCAGACTACAATGAGCAGTTCTTC.

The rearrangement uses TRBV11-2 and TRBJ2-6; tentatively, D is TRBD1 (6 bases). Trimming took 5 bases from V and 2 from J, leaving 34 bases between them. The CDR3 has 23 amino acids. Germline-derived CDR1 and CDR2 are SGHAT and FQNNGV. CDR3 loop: CASSPRHDRWGTTRTTGANVLTF. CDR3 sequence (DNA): TGTGCCAGCAGCCCGCGGCACGACAGGTGGGGAACCACCAGAACCACTGGGGCCAACGTCCTGACTTTC. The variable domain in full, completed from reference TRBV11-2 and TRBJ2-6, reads EAGVAQSPRYKIIEKRQSVAFWCNPISGHATLYWYQQILGQGPKLLIQFQNNGVVDDSQLPKDRFSAERLKGVDSTLKIQPAKLEDSAVYLCASSPRHDRWGTTRTTGANVLTFGAGSRLTVL.

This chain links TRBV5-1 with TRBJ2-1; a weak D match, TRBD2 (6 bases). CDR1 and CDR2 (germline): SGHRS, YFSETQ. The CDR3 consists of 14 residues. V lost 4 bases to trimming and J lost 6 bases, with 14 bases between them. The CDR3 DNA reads TGCGCCAGCAGCACGAATGACGGGGGCAATGAGCAGTTCTTC. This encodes CASSTNDGGNEQFF.

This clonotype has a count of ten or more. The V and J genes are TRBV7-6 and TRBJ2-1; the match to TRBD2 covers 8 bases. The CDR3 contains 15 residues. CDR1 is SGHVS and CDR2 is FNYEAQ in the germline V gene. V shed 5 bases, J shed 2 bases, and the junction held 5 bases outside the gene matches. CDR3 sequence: CASSLLAATYNEQFF. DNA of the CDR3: TGTGCCAGCAGCCTACTAGCGGCAACCTACAATGAGCAGTTCTTC.

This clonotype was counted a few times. CDR3 residues: CASSLRDSGANVLTF. As DNA, the CDR3 is TGTGCCAGCAGCTTAAGGGACTCTGGGGCCAACGTCCTGACTTTC. The V gene is TRBV7-8, the J gene TRBJ2-6; D not certain. The germline CDR1 and CDR2 sequences are SGHVS and FQNEAQ. V lost 2 bases and J lost 0, with 5 bases in between. This CDR3 contains 15 residues. The variable domain in full, completed from reference TRBV7-8 and TRBJ2-6, reads GAGVSQSPRYKVAKRGQDVALRCDPISGHVSLFWYQQALGQGPEFLTYFQNEAQLDKSGLPSDRFFAERPEGSVSTLKIQRTQQEDSAVYLCASSLRDSGANVLTFGAGSRLTVL.

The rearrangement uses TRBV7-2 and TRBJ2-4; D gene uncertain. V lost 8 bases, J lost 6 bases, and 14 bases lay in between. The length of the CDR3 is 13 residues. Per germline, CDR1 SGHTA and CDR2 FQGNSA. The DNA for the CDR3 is TGTGCCAGCCTTAAGGAGTGGGGAAACATTCAGTACTTC. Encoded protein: CASLKEWGNIQYF.

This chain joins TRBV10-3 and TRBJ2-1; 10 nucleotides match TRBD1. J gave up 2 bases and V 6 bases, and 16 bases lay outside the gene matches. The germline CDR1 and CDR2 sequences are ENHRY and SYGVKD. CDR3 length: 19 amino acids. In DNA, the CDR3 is TGTGCCATCAGCGGACGGGACAGGGGACTTCCGTCTACCTACAATGAGCAGTTCTTC. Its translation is CAISGRDRGLPSTYNEQFF.

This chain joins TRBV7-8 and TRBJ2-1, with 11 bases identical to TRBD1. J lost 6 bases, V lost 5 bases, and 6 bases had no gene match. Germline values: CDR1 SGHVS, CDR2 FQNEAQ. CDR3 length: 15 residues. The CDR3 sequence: CASSPPDRGLNEQFF. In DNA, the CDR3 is TGTGCCAGCAGCCCTCCGGACAGGGGGCTCAATGAGCAGTTCTTC.

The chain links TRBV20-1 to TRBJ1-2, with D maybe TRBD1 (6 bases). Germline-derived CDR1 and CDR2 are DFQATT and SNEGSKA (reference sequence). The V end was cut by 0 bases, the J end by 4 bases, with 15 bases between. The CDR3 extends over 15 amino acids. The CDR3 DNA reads TGCAGTGCTAGAGATTCTGGGGGCGCTATCTATGGCTACACCTTC. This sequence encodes CSARDSGGAIYGYTF.

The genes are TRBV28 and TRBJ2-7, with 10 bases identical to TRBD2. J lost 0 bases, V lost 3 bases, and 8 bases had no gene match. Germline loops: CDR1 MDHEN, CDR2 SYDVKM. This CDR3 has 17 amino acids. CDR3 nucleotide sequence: TGTGCCAGCAGTTTTGCGACGCTAGCGGGAGCCTCCTACGAGCAGTACTTC. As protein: CASSFATLAGASYEQYF.

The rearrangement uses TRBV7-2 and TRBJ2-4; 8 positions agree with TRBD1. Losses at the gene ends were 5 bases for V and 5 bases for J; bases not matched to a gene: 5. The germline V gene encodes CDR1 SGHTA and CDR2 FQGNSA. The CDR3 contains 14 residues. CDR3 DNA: TGTGCCAGCAGCCTACGACAGGGGCAAAACATTCAGTACTTC. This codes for CASSLRQGQNIQYF.

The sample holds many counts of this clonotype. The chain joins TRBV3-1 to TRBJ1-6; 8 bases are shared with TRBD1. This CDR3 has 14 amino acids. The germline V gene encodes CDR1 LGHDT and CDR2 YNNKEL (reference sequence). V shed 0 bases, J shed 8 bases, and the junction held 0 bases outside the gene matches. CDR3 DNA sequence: TGTGCCAGCAGCCAAGACAGGGGGCATTCACCCCTCCACTTT. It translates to CASSQDRGHSPLHF.